The 22 T cell receptor beta chains presented below share a single source sample, sequenced in a study of blood T cell repertoires in COVID-19. Method: immunoSEQ multiplex PCR; TCRdb's copy keeps in-frame clones and lacks some. This repertoire shows approximately 220,000 clones, 75% to 90% found once; its top ten account for around 30%. The sequencing sample was made of peripheral blood. Receptors originate from a man aged 40-50 years with acute or convalescent COVID-19.

This chain joins TRBV11-2 and TRBJ2-1; 9 positions match TRBD2. The germline CDR1 and CDR2 sequences are SGHAT and FQNNGV. The V segment lost 5 bases and the J segment 7 bases; nucleotides outside the gene matches: 9. This CDR3 comprises 15 residues. The CDR3: CASSPLAGARNEQFF. The CDR3 coding sequence is TGTGCCAGCAGCCCCTTAGCGGGAGCTCGGAATGAGCAGTTCTTC. Full variable domain (rest looked up from reference TRBV11-2 and TRBJ2-1): EAGVAQSPRYKIIEKRQSVAFWCNPISGHATLYWYQQILGQGPKLLIQFQNNGVVDDSQLPKDRFSAERLKGVDSTLKIQPAKLEDSAVYLCASSPLAGARNEQFFGPGTRLTVL.

This chain uses TRBV7-2 with TRBJ1-1; the D is unclear. CDR1 is SGHTA and CDR2 is FQGNSA in the germline V gene. This CDR3 region has 11 residues. Trimming removed 4 bases at V and 5 bases at J, with 5 bases between. For the CDR3, the DNA is TGTGCCAGCAGCTCACGGACTGAAGCTTTCTTT. This gives the protein CASSSRTEAFF.

This sequence joins TRBV5-6 and TRBJ1-1, with 8 bases aligning to TRBD1. Unmatched junction bases numbered 7, after V lost 1 base and J lost 2 bases. There are 16 residues in the CDR3. Germline V gene data show CDR1 as SGHDT and CDR2 as YYEEEE. The DNA of the CDR3 is TGTGCCAGCAGCTTGATCGGCAGGGGGCTAAACACTGAAGCTTTCTTT. Its protein product is CASSLIGRGLNTEAFF. The full variable domain, with the rest looked up from reference TRBV5-6 and TRBJ1-1, is DAGVTQSPTHLIKTRGQQVTLRCSPKSGHDTVSWYQQALGQGPQFIFQYYEEEERQRGNFPDRFSGHQFPNYSSELNVNALLLGDSALYLCASSLIGRGLNTEAFFGQGTRLTVV.

The chain couples TRBV18 to TRBJ1-5; no clear D. The length of the CDR3 is 14 residues. Trimming shortened V by 5 bases and J by 3 bases, and 11 bases separated the two germline ends. Looked up from germline, CDR1 is KGHSH and CDR2 is LQKENI. The CDR3 is CASSSGLDNQPQHF. DNA for the CDR3: TGTGCCAGCTCATCCGGACTGGACAATCAGCCCCAGCATTTT.

The rearrangement uses TRBV27 and TRBJ1-2; 9 positions match TRBD1. The CDR3 is 19 residues long. Losses at the gene ends were 5 bases for V and 3 bases for J; bases not matched to a gene: 19. The germline V gene encodes CDR1 MNHEY and CDR2 SMNVEV (reference sequence). CDR3 loop: CASSHSPGTGYRADYGYTF. In DNA form, the CDR3 reads TGTGCCAGCAGTCACTCCCCCGGGACAGGGTATCGGGCAGACTATGGCTACACCTTC.

V and J are TRBV11-2 and TRBJ1-2; D is possibly TRBD1 (6 bases). CDR1 and CDR2 from the germline V gene are SGHAT and FQNNGV. This CDR3 is built from 15 residues. V lost 0 bases and J lost 7, with 15 bases in between. The CDR3 DNA sequence: TGTGCCAGCAGCTTAGATTTACCCAGGGGCTCTGGCTACACCTTC. This encodes CASSLDLPRGSGYTF.

The chain combines TRBV5-5 with TRBJ2-5; D might be TRBD1 (5 bases). This CDR3 has 13 residues. With 4 bases removed from V and 4 bases from J, the gap between germline ends came to 11 bases. Per the germline V gene, CDR1 is SGHKS and CDR2 is YYEKEE (reference sequence). The CDR3 nucleotides are TGTGCCAGCAGCACTACAAGGGGAGAGACCCAGTACTTC. Translated: CASSTTRGETQYF.

J is TRBJ2-3 and V is TRBV7-2, with 8 bases fitting TRBD2. Germline V gives CDR1 SGHTA, CDR2 FQGNSA. The V segment lost 6 bases and the J segment 5 bases; nucleotides outside the gene matches: 10. This CDR3 is built from 15 residues. CDR3 nucleotide sequence: TGTGCCAGCAGGGAAGCGGGAGATGTCATAGATACGCAGTATTTT. This codes for CASREAGDVIDTQYF.

The rearrangement joins TRBV10-3 to TRBJ2-5; 8 bases map to TRBD1. Germline loops: CDR1 ENHRY, CDR2 SYGVKD. The CDR3 covers 15 residues. V lost 4 bases and J lost 5; bases outside the gene matches: 9. The CDR3 DNA reads as TGTGCCATCAGTGTTTCGGACAGGGAAATGGAGACCCAGTACTTC. This gives the protein CAISVSDREMETQYF.

This sequence joins TRBV2 and TRBJ1-1; D ambiguous. Germline assignment: CDR1 SNHLY and CDR2 FYNNEI. The CDR3 is 14 amino acids. V was pared by 7 bases and J by 4 bases, with 16 bases between. The CDR3 sequence is CASTRGRSGTEAFF. The CDR3 DNA reads as TGTGCCAGCACCCGGGGTAGGTCGGGCACTGAAGCTTTCTTT.

The chain has TRBV10-1 and TRBJ2-3; D uncertain. Germline loops: CDR1 WNHNN, CDR2 SYGVQD (reference sequence). CDR3 size: 15 residues. The V gene lost 10 bases and the J gene lost 6 bases, with 23 bases spanning the gap. The CDR3 DNA reads TGCGCCAACCCACGACTCCTCCTTTATACGGATACGCAGTATTTT. Its protein is CANPRLLLYTDTQYF.

V gene TRBV3-1 (or the pseudogene TRBV3-2) combines with J gene TRBJ1-3, with D unresolved. This CDR3 has 18 amino acids. Germline loops: CDR1 LGHDT, CDR2 YNNKEL (reference sequence). The V end lost 5 bases, the J end lost 0 bases, and 20 bases lay between the germline ends. The CDR3 sequence: CASSVKASFRYSGNTIYF. In DNA form, the CDR3 reads TGTGCCAGCAGCGTTAAAGCGTCCTTTAGGTACTCTGGAAACACCATATATTTT.

In this sample, this clone turned up once. The CDR3 bases are TGCGCCAGCAGCCAAGATTTCGGGACAATCGAAGCTTTCTTT. This codes for CASSQDFGTIEAFF. This chain joins TRBV4-3 and TRBJ1-1; D might be TRBD1 (6 bases). Trimming removed 0 bases from V and 8 bases from J, with 13 bases in between. The germline V gene encodes CDR1 LGHNA and CDR2 YSLEER. The CDR3 has 14 amino acids.

V and J are TRBV3-1 (or the pseudogene TRBV3-2) and TRBJ2-1; perhaps TRBD2 as D (5 bases). Germline V gene lookup returns CDR1 LGHDT and CDR2 YNNKEL (reference sequence). CDR3 length: 12 residues. The V end lost 0 bases, the J end lost 12 bases, and 9 bases lay between the germline ends. CDR3: CASSQEGERQFF. The DNA of the CDR3 is TGTGCCAGCAGCCAAGAGGGAGAGAGGCAGTTCTTC.

V usage is TRBV19 and J usage is TRBJ1-5; D gene ambiguous. Germline loops: CDR1 LNHDA, CDR2 SQIVND (reference sequence). This CDR3 contains 15 residues. Trimming cost V 5 bases and J 6 bases, with 17 bases left between them. CDR3 in amino acids: CASSVGIVEGQPQHF. Here the CDR3 DNA reads TGTGCCAGTAGTGTCGGTATCGTGGAGGGTCAGCCCCAGCATTTT.

The rearrangement joins TRBV27 to TRBJ1-1, with 11 bases that match TRBD1. Germline V gene sequence: CDR1 MNHEY, CDR2 SMNVEV (reference sequence). This CDR3 is 15 amino acids long. V was clipped by 5 bases and J by 6 bases; unmatched bases: 8. The CDR3, as DNA: TGTGCCAGCAGTCCGCGGACAGGGGGCATGGCTGAAGCTTTCTTT. The encoded protein is CASSPRTGGMAEAFF.

The V gene is TRBV30, the J gene TRBJ1-1; 8 bases are shared with TRBD1. Germline V gene data show CDR1 as GTSNPN and CDR2 as SVGIG (reference sequence). The CDR3 covers 13 residues. With 4 bases clipped from V and 2 bases from J, the junction kept 3 bases outside the gene matches. CDR3 protein: CAWNRGENTEAFF. In nucleotides, the CDR3 is TGTGCCTGGAACAGGGGGGAAAACACTGAAGCTTTCTTT.

J is TRBJ1-3 and V is TRBV20-1; D is unresolved. CDR1 is DFQATT, CDR2 SNEGSKA, per germline (reference sequence). The CDR3 contains 17 residues. V was trimmed by 3 bases and J by 3 bases, leaving 21 bases between them. In nucleotides, the CDR3 is TGCAGTGCTAGTCCCCAGAGGCAGCCTCTCGGTGGAAACACCATATATTTT. Its protein is CSASPQRQPLGGNTIYF.

This clone occurred once. The rearrangement joins TRBV6-1 to TRBJ2-7; 8 positions agree with TRBD2. With 2 bases clipped from V and 6 bases from J, the junction kept 21 bases outside the gene matches. This CDR3 spans 19 amino acids. Germline V gives CDR1 MNHNS, CDR2 SASEGT. CDR3: CASSEFWGGGAGAVVEQYF. The CDR3 bases are TGTGCCAGCAGTGAATTCTGGGGCGGGGGAGCGGGAGCGGTTGTCGAGCAGTACTTC.

The V and J genes are TRBV19 and TRBJ2-1; D perhaps matches TRBD2 (6 bases). Looked up from germline, CDR1 is LNHDA and CDR2 is SQIVND (reference sequence). Deletions cut 1 base from V and 3 bases from J, with 10 bases between. The CDR3 loop spans 15 amino acids. CDR3 residues: CASSIVLTSYNEQFF. As DNA, the CDR3 is TGTGCCAGTAGTATAGTTCTGACTAGCTACAATGAGCAGTTCTTC.

This clone appeared many times. This chain connects TRBV6-5 to TRBJ2-7; 7 nucleotides line up with TRBD2. V was clipped by 0 bases and J by 5 bases; unmatched bases: 7. From germline, CDR1 is MNHEY and CDR2 SVGAGI. CDR3 length: 15 amino acids. The CDR3 reads CASSYSMGGLDEQYF. As DNA, the CDR3 is TGTGCCAGCAGTTACTCGATGGGGGGGTTGGACGAGCAGTACTTC.

Notes on this clone: Other DNA variants within this sample encode the same CDR3. The V call is TRBV11-2, the J call TRBJ1-6; the match to TRBD1 covers 8 bases. Germline CDR1 and CDR2: SGHAT and FQNNGV. The J segment lost 9 bases and the V segment lost 6 bases, leaving 7 bases of the junction unmatched. There are 14 residues in the CDR3. The CDR3 DNA is TGTGCCAGCAGAGAGGAGGGGACAGGTTCACCCCTCCACTTT. As protein: CASREEGTGSPLHF.